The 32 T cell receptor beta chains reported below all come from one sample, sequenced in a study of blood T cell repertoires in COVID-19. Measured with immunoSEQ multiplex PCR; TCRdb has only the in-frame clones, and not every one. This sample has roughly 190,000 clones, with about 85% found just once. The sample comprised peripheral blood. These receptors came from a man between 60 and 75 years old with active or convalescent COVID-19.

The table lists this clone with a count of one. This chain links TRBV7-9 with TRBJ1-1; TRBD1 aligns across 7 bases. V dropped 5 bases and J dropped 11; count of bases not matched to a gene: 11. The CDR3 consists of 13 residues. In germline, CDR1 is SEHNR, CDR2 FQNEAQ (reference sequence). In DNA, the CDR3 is TGTGCCAGCAGCACACAGGGGAAAATTTCGGCTTTCTTT. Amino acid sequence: CASSTQGKISAFF.

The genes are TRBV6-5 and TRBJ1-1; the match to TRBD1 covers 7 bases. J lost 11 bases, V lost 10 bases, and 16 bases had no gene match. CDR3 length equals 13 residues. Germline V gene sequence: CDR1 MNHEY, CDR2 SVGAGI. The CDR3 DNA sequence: TGTGCCACCGGGGCGGACAGGCATCTTCGGGCTTTCTTT. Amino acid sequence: CATGADRHLRAFF.

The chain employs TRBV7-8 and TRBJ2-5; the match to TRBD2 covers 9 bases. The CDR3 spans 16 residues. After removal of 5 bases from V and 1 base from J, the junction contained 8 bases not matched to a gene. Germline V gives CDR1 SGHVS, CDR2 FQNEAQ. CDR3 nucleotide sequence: TGTGCCAGCAGCCGAGACGATAGCGGGGGCCAAGAGACCCAGTACTTC. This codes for CASSRDDSGGQETQYF.

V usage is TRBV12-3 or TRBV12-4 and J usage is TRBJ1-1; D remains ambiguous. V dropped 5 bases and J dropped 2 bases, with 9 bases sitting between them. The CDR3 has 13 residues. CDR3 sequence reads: CASSGQPNTEAFF. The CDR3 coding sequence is TGTGCCAGCAGTGGGCAGCCAAACACTGAAGCTTTCTTT.

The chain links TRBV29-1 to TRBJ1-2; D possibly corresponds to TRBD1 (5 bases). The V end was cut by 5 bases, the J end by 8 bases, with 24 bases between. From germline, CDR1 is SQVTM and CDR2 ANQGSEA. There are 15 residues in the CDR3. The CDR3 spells CSVFGGALRVNGYTF. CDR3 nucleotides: TGCAGCGTTTTTGGAGGGGCCCTCAGAGTGAACGGCTACACCTTC.

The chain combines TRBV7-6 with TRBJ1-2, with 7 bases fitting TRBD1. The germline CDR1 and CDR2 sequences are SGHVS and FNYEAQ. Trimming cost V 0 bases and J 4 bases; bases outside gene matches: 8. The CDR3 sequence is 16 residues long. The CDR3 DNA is TGTGCCAGCAGCTTAGCGTTACCAGGGGGTGGCTATGGCTACACCTTC. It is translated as CASSLALPGGGYGYTF. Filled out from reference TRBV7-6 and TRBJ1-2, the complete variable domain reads GAGVSQSPRYKVTKRGQDVALRCDPISGHVSLYWYRQALGQGPEFLTYFNYEAQQDKSGLPNDRFSAERPEGSISTLTIQRTEQRDSAMYRCASSLALPGGGYGYTFGSGTRLTVV.

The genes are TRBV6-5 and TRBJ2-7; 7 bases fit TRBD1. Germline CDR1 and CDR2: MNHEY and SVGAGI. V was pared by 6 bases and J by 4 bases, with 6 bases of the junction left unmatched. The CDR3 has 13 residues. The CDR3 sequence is CASSQTGNYEQYF. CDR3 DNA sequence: TGTGCCAGCAGCCAGACAGGGAATTACGAGCAGTACTTC.

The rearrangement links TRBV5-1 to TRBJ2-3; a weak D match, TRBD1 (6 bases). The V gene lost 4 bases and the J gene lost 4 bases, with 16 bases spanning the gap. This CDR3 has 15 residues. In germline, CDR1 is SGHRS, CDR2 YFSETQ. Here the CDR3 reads CASSEIGGSADTQYF. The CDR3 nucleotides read TGCGCCAGCAGCGAGATAGGGGGTTCGGCAGATACGCAGTATTTT.

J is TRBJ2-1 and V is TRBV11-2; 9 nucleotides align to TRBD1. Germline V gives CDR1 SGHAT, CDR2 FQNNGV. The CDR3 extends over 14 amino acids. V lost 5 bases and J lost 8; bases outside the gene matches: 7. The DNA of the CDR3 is TGTGCCAGCAGCCGGGACAGGGAATATGATGAGCAGTTCTTC. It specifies CASSRDREYDEQFF.

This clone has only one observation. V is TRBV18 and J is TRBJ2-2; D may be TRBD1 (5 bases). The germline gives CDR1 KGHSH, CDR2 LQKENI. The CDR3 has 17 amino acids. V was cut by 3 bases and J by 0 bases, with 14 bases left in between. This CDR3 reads CASSPSSRVANTGELFF. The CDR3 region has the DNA TGTGCCAGCTCACCGAGCTCCAGGGTCGCGAACACCGGGGAGCTGTTTTTT. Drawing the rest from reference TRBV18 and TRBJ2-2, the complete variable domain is NAGVMQNPRHLVRRRGQEARLRCSPMKGHSHVYWYRQLPEEGLKFMVYLQKENIIDESGMPKERFSAEFPKEGPSILRIQQVVRGDSAAYFCASSPSSRVANTGELFFGEGSRLTVL.

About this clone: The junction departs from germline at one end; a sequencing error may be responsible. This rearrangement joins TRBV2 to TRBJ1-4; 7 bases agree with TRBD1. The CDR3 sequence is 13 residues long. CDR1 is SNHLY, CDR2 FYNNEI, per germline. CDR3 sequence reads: CASSGNGTVVHVF. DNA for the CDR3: TGTGCCAGCAGTGGCAATGGGACAGTCGTTCATGTTTTT.

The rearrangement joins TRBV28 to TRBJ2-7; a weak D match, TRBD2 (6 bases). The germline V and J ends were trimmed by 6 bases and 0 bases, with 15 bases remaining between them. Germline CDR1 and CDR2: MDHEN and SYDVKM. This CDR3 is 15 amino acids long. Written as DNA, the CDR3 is TGTGCCAGCAGGGGTTCGGGGGAAAGCTCCTACGAGCAGTACTTC. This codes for CASRGSGESSYEQYF.

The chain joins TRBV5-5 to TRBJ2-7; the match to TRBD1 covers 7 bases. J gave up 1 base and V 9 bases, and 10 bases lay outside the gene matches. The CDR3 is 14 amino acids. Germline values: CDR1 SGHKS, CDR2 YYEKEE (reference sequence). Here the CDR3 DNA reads TGTGCCACCAGACAGGGCCCAAATTCCTACGAGCAGTACTTC. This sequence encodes CATRQGPNSYEQYF.

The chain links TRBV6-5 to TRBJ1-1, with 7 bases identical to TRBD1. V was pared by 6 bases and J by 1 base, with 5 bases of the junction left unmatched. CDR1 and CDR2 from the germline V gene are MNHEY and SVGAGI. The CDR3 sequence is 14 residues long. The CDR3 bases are TGTGCCAGCAGAACCGGGACAGCGAACACTGAAGCTTTCTTT. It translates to CASRTGTANTEAFF.

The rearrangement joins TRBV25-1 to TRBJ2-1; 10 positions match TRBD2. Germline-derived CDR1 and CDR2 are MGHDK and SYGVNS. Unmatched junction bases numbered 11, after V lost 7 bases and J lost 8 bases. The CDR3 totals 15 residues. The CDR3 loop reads CASIPSGGLNYEQFF. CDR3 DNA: TGTGCCAGCATCCCTAGCGGGGGACTTAACTATGAGCAGTTCTTC.

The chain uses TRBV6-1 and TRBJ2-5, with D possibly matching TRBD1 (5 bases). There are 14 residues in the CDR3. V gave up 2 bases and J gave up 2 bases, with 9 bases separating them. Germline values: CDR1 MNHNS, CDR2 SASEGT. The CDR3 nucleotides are TGTGCCAGCAGTGAAATCAGGGTTCAAGAGACCCAGTACTTC. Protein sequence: CASSEIRVQETQYF.

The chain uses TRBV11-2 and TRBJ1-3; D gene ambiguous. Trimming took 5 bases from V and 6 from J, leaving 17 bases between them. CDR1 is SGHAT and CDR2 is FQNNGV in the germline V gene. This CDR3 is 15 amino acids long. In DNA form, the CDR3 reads TGTGCCAGCAGCGCCCGGACTGCCGTTTTAAACACCATATATTTT. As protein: CASSARTAVLNTIYF.

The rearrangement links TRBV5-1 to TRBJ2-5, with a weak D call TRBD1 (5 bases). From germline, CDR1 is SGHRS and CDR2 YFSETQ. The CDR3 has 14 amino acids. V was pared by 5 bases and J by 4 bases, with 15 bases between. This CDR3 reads CASRWTPAGETQYF. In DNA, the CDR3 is TGCGCCAGCAGGTGGACACCGGCCGGAGAGACCCAGTACTTC.

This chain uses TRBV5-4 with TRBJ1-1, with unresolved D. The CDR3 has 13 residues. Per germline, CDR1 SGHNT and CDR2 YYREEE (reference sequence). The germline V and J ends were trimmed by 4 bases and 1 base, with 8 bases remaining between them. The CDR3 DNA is TGTGCCAGCAGCGTAGACAAGAACACTGAAGCTTTCTTT. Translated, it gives CASSVDKNTEAFF.

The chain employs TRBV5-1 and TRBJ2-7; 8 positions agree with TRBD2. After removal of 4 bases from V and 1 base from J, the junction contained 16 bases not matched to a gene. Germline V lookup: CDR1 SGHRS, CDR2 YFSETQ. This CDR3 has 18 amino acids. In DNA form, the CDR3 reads TGCGCCAGCAGCCCCGCGGGGAGGATGGTAGCGGGATCCTACGAGCAGTACTTC. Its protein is CASSPAGRMVAGSYEQYF.

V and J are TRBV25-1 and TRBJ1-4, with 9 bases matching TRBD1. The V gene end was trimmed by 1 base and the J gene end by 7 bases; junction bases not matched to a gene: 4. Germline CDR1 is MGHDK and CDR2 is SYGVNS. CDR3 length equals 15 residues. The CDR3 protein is CASSELQGAGEKLFF. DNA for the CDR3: TGTGCCAGCAGTGAATTACAGGGGGCGGGTGAAAAACTGTTTTTT.

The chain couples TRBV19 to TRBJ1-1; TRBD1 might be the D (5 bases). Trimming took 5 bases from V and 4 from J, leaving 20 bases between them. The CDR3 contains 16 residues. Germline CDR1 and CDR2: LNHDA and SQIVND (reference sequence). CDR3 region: CASSDRGGAFSTEAFF. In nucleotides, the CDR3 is TGTGCCAGTAGTGATAGGGGAGGGGCATTTAGCACTGAAGCTTTCTTT.

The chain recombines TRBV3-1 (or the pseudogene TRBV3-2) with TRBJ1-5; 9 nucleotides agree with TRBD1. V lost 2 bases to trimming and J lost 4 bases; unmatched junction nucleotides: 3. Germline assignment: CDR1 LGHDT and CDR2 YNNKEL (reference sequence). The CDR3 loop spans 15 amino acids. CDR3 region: CASSQWDRDNQPQHF. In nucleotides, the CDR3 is TGTGCCAGCAGCCAATGGGACAGGGATAATCAGCCCCAGCATTTT.

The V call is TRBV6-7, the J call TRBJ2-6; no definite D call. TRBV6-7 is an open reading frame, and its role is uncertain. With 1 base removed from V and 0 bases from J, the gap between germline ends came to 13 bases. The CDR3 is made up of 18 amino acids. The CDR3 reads CASSYWRQRLSGANVLTF. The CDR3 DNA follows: TGTGCCAGCAGTTACTGGCGTCAGAGACTCTCTGGGGCCAACGTCCTGACTTTC.

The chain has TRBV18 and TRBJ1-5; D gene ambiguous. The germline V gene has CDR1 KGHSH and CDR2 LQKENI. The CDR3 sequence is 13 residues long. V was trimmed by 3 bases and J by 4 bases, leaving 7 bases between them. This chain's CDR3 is CASSPAGNQPQHF. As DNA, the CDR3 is TGTGCCAGCTCACCTGCAGGTAATCAGCCCCAGCATTTT.

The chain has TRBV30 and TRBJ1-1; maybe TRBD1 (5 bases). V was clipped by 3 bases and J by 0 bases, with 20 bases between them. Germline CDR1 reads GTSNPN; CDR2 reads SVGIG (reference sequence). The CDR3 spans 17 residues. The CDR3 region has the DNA TGTGCCTGGAGACCTATCTCAGGGCGCCTAATGAACACTGAAGCTTTCTTT. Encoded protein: CAWRPISGRLMNTEAFF.

CDR3 sequence reads: CASSPYLAGASGTGELFF. CDR3 bases: TGTGCCAGCAGTCCCTACCTAGCGGGGGCCTCGGGGACCGGGGAGCTGTTTTTT. This chain uses TRBV6-2 or TRBV6-3 with TRBJ2-2; 10 bases fit TRBD2. The V gene's germline CDR1 is MNHEY and CDR2 SVGEGT. This CDR3 is built from 18 residues. V lost 5 bases to trimming and J lost 5 bases; unmatched junction nucleotides: 14.

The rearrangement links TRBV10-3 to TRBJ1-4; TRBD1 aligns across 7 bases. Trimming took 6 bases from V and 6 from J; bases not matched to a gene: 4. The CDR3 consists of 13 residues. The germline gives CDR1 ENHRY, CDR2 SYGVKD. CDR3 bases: TGTGCCATCAGCGTCGACAGGGATGAAAAACTGTTTTTT. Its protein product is CAISVDRDEKLFF.

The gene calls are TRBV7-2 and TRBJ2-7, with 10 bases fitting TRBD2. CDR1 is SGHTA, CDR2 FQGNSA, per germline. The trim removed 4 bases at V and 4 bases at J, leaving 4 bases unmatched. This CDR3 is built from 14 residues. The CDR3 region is CASSYTSGDYEQYF. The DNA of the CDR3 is TGTGCCAGCAGCTATACTAGCGGGGATTACGAGCAGTACTTC. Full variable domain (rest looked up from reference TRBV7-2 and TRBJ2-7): GAGVSQSPSNKVTEKGKDVELRCDPISGHTALYWYRQSLGQGLEFLIYFQGNSAPDKSGLPSDRFSAERTGGSVSTLTIQRTQQEDSAVYLCASSYTSGDYEQYFGPGTRLTVT.

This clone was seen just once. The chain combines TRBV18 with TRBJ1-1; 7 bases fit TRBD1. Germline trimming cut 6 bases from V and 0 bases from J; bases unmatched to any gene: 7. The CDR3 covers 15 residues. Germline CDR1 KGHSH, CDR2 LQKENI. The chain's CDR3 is CASSAGGQMNTEAFF. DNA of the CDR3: TGTGCCAGCTCCGCAGGGGGACAGATGAACACTGAAGCTTTCTTT.

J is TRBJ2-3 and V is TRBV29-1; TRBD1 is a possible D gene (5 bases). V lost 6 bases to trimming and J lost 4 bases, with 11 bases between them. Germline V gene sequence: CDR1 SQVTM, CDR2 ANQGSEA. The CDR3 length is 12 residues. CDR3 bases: TGCAGCGTAGATTTAGGGGCAGATACGCAGTATTTT. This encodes CSVDLGADTQYF.

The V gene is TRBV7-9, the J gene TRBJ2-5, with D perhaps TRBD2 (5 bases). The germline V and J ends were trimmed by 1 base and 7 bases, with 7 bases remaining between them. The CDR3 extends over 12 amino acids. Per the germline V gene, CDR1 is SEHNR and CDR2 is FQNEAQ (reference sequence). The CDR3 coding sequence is TGTGCCAGCAGCTTAGTTGAGGGGACCCAGTACTTC. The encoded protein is CASSLVEGTQYF.